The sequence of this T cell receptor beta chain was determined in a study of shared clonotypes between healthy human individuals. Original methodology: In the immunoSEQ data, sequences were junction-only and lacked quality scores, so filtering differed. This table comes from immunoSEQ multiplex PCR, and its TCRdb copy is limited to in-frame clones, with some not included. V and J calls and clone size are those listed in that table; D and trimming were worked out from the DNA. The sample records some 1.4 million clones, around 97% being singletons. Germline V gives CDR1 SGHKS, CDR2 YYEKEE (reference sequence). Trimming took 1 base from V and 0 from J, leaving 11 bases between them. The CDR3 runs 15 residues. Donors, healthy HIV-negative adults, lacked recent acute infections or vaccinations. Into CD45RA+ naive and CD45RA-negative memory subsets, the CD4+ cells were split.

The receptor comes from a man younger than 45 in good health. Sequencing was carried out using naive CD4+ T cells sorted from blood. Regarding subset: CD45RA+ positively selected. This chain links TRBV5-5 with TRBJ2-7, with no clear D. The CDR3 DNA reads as TGTGCCAGCAGCTTGACAGCTATCCGCTCCTACGAGCAGTACTTC. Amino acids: CASSLTAIRSYEQYF.